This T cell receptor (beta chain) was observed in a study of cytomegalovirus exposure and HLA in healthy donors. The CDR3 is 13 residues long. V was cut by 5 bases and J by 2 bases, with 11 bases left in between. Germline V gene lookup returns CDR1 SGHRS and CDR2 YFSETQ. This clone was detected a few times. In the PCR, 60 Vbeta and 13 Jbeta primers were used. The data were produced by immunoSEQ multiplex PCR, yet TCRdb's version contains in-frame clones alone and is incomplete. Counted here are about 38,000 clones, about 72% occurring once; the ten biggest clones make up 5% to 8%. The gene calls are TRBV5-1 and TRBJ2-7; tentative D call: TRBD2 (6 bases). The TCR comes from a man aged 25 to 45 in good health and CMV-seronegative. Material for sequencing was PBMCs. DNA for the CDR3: TGCGCCAGCAGTTCGGGACTCACCTACGAGCAGTACTTC. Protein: CASSSGLTYEQYF.